This is a list of T cell receptor beta chains from one sample in a study of blood T cells in healthy people across ages. MiXCR was run by TCRdb on the 5' RACE reads, yielding one entry per CDR3 protein. Of over 600,000 distinct CDR3 sequences in the sample, under 25% were seen once. The material sequenced was blood. These receptors were obtained from a man in his 70s in good health. The CDR3 runs from the conserved cysteine through the conserved F or W. Fields, in order: D gene, clone size, V gene, J gene, CDR3 protein, CDR3 DNA. A D gene is named only where the DNA matches it firmly. Clone size, where shown, is once, few, many, or a class for clones that have expanded.

.	.	TRBV5-1	TRBJ2-5	CASSLLVKQETQYF	TGCGCCAGCAGCTTGTTAGTGAAGCAAGAGACCCAGTACTTC
TRBD2	once	TRBV5-5	TRBJ2-5	CASCQTHLAGLQETQYF	TGTGCCAGCTGTCAGACCCACCTAGCGGGACTCCAAGAGACCCAGTACTTC
TRBD1	few	TRBV6-4	TRBJ2-2	CASSEDRVTGELFF	TGTGCCAGCAGTGAGGACAGGGTCACCGGGGAGCTGTTTTTT
.	.	TRBV11-2	TRBJ2-2	CASSLDLVTGELFF	TGTGCCAGCAGCTTAGATCTAGTAACCGGGGAGCTGTTTTTT
TRBD1	few	TRBV5-1	TRBJ2-2	CASSRRQGASGELFF	TGCGCCAGCAGCAGACGACAGGGGGCGAGCGGGGAGCTGTTTTTT
TRBD1	many	TRBV24-1	TRBJ2-1	CATSDFTGQGNNEQFF	TGTGCCACCAGTGATTTCACGGGACAGGGGAATAATGAGCAGTTCTTC
.	few	TRBV3-1	TRBJ1-2	CASSQDRLTDSYGYTF	TGTGCCAGCAGCCAAGACCGATTGACAGACTCCTATGGCTACACCTTC
.	.	TRBV5-1	TRBJ2-5	CASSQNPLAEQETQYF	TGCGCCAGCAGCCAAAACCCATTAGCGGAGCAAGAGACCCAGTACTTC
.	few	TRBV2	TRBJ2-1	CASNERTSYNEQFF	TGTGCCAGCAATGAGCGGACCTCCTACAATGAGCAGTTCTTC
.	many	TRBV5-1	TRBJ2-3	CASSLVRDGDTQYF	TGCGCCAGCAGCTTGGTGCGGGATGGAGATACGCAGTATTTT
.	few	TRBV20-1	TRBJ2-1	CSARAGEPYNEQFF	TGCAGTGCTAGAGCGGGAGAACCCTACAATGAGCAGTTCTTC
TRBD2	few	TRBV12-3/TRBV12-4	TRBJ2-1	CASSPRIHSGSNEQFF	TGTGCCAGCAGTCCCCGTATCCATAGCGGGTCTAATGAGCAGTTCTTC
TRBD2	many	TRBV9	TRBJ2-1	CASSGRGSSYNEQFF	TGTGCCAGCAGCGGGCGGGGGAGCTCCTACAATGAGCAGTTCTTC
TRBD1	few	TRBV7-9	TRBJ1-2	CASNRDRVDGYTF	TGTGCCAGCAACCGGGACAGGGTGGATGGCTACACCTTC
TRBD2	.	TRBV29-1	TRBJ2-7	CSVVISGTLGGEQYF	TGCAGCGTTGTGATTAGCGGGACGCTCGGTGGTGAGCAGTACTTC
.	.	TRBV14	TRBJ2-2	CASSQTPASLGELFF	TGTGCCAGCAGCCAAACCCCTGCCTCGTTAGGGGAGCTGTTTTTT
TRBD1	.	TRBV25-1	TRBJ2-5	CASSELGTGGLETQYF	TGTGCCAGCAGTGAGCTCGGGACAGGGGGCTTGGAGACCCAGTACTTC
.	.	TRBV2	TRBJ1-1	CASSDVGGRGTEAFF	TGTGCCAGCAGTGACGTGGGAGGGAGGGGCACTGAAGCTTTCTTT
.	few	TRBV4-1	TRBJ2-2	CASSQDARQGIAVNTGELFF	TGCGCCAGCAGCCAAGATGCTCGGCAGGGGATAGCGGTGAACACCGGGGAGCTGTTTTTT
TRBD1	.	TRBV14	TRBJ1-4	CASSPTGTGNEKLFF	TGTGCCAGCAGCCCTACCGGGACAGGGAATGAAAAACTGTTTTTT
.	many	TRBV12-3/TRBV12-4	TRBJ2-7	CASSLEAYEQYF	TGTGCCAGCAGTTTAGAAGCCTACGAGCAGTACTTC
TRBD1	few	TRBV7-9	TRBJ2-7	CASSSSGQGIHEQYF	TGTGCCAGCAGCTCGTCGGGACAGGGGATACACGAGCAGTACTTC
TRBD1	few	TRBV4-1	TRBJ2-7	CASSRNRGTLEQYF	TGCGCCAGCAGCCGAAACAGGGGAACCCTCGAGCAGTACTTC
TRBD1	few	TRBV12-3/TRBV12-4	TRBJ1-5	CASSLGTGRSGQHF	TGTGCCAGCAGTTTGGGGACAGGGCGGTCTGGACAGCATTTT
.	.	TRBV5-1	TRBJ2-5	CASSIRQETQYF	TGCGCCAGCAGTATTCGGCAAGAGACCCAGTACTTC
TRBD1	.	TRBV20-1	TRBJ1-2	CSATPGQTIPNYGYTF	TGCAGTGCTACGCCGGGACAGACAATCCCTAACTATGGCTACACCTTC
.	many	TRBV3-1	TRBJ1-4	CASSQGHEKLFF	TGTGCCAGCAGCCAAGGCCATGAAAAACTGTTTTTT
TRBD1	.	TRBV6-2/TRBV6-3	TRBJ2-5	CASSPSDREETQYF	TGTGCCAGCAGCCCATCGGACAGGGAAGAGACCCAGTACTTC
.	many	TRBV4-1	TRBJ2-5	CASSGVAQETQYF	TGCGCCAGCAGCGGTGTGGCCCAAGAGACCCAGTACTTC
TRBD2	.	TRBV20-1	TRBJ2-2	CSARGWRERLTGELFF	TGCAGTGCCCGGGGCTGGCGGGAGCGACTAACCGGGGAGCTGTTTTTT
.	.	TRBV6-5	TRBJ1-6	CASREGESPLHF	TGTGCCAGTAGGGAGGGCGAATCACCCCTCCACTTT
TRBD2	.	TRBV20-1	TRBJ2-3	CSARAPGGSLTDTQYF	TGCAGTGCCAGAGCTCCGGGAGGGTCCCTCACAGATACGCAGTATTTT
TRBD2	.	TRBV20-1	TRBJ2-5	CSASLGTSGQETQYF	TGCAGTGCTTCCCTGGGGACTAGCGGCCAAGAGACCCAGTACTTC
.	.	TRBV2	TRBJ2-5	CANSETARPPQETQYF	TGTGCCAACAGTGAGACAGCGAGGCCCCCCCAAGAGACCCAGTACTTC
.	once	TRBV6-5	TRBJ2-1	CASSYRFPGNEQFF	TGTGCCAGCAGTTACAGGTTTCCAGGCAATGAGCAGTTCTTC
.	.	TRBV27	TRBJ2-1	CACSATWELLNEQFF	TGTGCCTGCAGTGCGACGTGGGAGTTGCTTAATGAGCAGTTCTTC